This T cell receptor (beta chain) was sequenced for a study of cytomegalovirus exposure and HLA in healthy donors. Study observations and caveats: HLA restriction was apparent for most CMV-associated TCR beta chains in a later analysis. Later analysis demonstrated an association between a missense DCLRE1C variant and TCR beta V- and J-gene trimming.

Notes on this clone: What it binds is not known.

The CDR3 extends over 15 amino acids. Germline assignment: CDR1 MNHNS and CDR2 SASEGT. Trimming stripped 0 bases from V and 0 bases from J, with 9 bases between. Primers included in the PCR were 60 Vbeta and 13 Jbeta primers. The table came from immunoSEQ multiplex PCR; TCRdb's copy has only in-frame clones and leaves some out. The data contain 25,000 to 30,000 clones, approximately 62% of them seen just once; the ten biggest clones take up roughly 40%. The sequence was collected from a male donor in good health and CMV-seropositive. The V and J genes are TRBV6-1 and TRBJ2-7; D possibly corresponds to TRBD1 (6 bases). The sequenced material came from PBMCs. In nucleotides, the CDR3 is TGTGCCAGCAGTGAAGCCGAGACAGGCTCCTACGAGCAGTACTTC. Residues: CASSEAETGSYEQYF.